The TCR beta chain described here comes from a study of T-cell reconstitution after alpha-beta-depleted transplantation in children. Preparation of the TCRbeta library used unique molecular identifiers. TCRdb reanalysed the PCR reads using MiXCR and keeps one entry per CDR3 protein. The table shows 100,000 to 130,000 distinct CDR3 sequences, with around 6.4% occurring only once. The sequence was collected from a male patient between 2 and 15 years old who had a stem cell transplant for acute lymphoblastic leukemia, so the T cells may come from the graft donor. The specimen was PBMCs, mostly from graft donor cells, collected 360 days after TCRalphabeta/CD19-depleted stem cell transplant.

CDR3: CASSQGTGVSNEKLFF. CDR3 bases: TGTGCCAGCAGCCAGGGAACAGGGGTTTCTAATGAAAAACTGTTTTTT. The rearrangement joins TRBV3-1 to TRBJ1-4; 7 bases match TRBD1. Germline V gene lookup returns CDR1 LGHDT and CDR2 YNNKEL (reference sequence). This CDR3 is built from 16 residues. Trimming took 3 bases from V and 3 from J; bases not matched to a gene: 7.